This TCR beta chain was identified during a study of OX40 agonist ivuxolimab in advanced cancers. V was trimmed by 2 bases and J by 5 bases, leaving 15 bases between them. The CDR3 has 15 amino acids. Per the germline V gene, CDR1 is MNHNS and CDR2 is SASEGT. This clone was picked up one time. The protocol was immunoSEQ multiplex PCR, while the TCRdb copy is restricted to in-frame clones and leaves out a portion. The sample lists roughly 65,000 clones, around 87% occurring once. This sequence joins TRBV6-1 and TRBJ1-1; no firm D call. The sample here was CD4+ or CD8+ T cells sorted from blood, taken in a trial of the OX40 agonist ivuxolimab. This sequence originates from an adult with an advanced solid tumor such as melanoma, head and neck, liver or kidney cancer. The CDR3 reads CASSEKGPGKTEAFF. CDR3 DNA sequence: TGTGCCAGCAGTGAAAAGGGCCCGGGTAAAACTGAAGCTTTCTTT.